The source of this T cell receptor (beta chain) is a study of blood T cell repertoires in COVID-19. Produced via immunoSEQ multiplex PCR; TCRdb's table is partial and in-frame only. The table includes more than 250,000 clones, roughly 85% detected once. Unmatched junction bases numbered 4, after V lost 10 bases and J lost 0 bases. The CDR3 is made up of 14 amino acids. Germline V gene data show CDR1 as LNHDA and CDR2 as SQIVND (reference sequence). Those who participated ranged in age from roughly 18 to 100 years and resided in 24 US areas. Sequencing used PBMCs or T cells enriched from blood (not recorded which). The V and J genes are TRBV19 and TRBJ1-3, with 9 bases aligning to TRBD1. The sequence was obtained from a man between 35 and 55 years old who had been exposed to COVID-19. CDR3 coding DNA: TGTGCCACCCAGACAGGGGGCTCTGGAAACACCATATATTTT. This translates into CATQTGGSGNTIYF.